This T cell receptor beta chain appears in the sequencing data of a study of radiotherapy plus CTLA-4 blockade in lung cancer. Germline V gene data show CDR1 as MDHEN and CDR2 as SYDVKM. The CDR3 extends over 16 amino acids. Trimming shortened V by 4 bases and J by 3 bases, and 18 bases separated the two germline ends. Produced via immunoSEQ multiplex PCR; TCRdb's table is partial and in-frame only. The profile shows tens of thousands of clones, around 69% of them singletons. The genes are TRBV28 and TRBJ1-1; D unclear. The sequencing used peripheral blood, collected from a patient treated with radiotherapy plus ipilimumab. This receptor was taken from a human donor with non-small cell lung cancer whose response to radiotherapy plus ipilimumab could not be evaluated. Some clones in this sample may be carry-over from other donors' samples. DNA of the CDR3: TGTGCCAGCAGTTCCCCGGGAGGTCAAACGGACACTGAAGCTTTCTTT. Its protein is CASSSPGGQTDTEAFF.